This T cell receptor beta chain was sequenced during a study of T cell changes during pregnancy in multiple sclerosis. This clone is a singleton in its sample. Data came from immunoSEQ multiplex PCR; TCRdb stores just in-frame clones and leaves some out. The data show approximately 41,000 clones, around nine tenths seen once. The sequencing used CD4+ T cells from peripheral blood mononuclear cells, collected in the second trimester of pregnancy. This sequence originates from a female donor in good health, enrolled as a control in a pregnancy study.

This CDR3 reads CASSLGRRETQYF. CDR3 in DNA: TGTGCCAGCAGCTTGGGTAGGAGGGAGACGCAGTATTTT. J is TRBJ2-3 and V is TRBV5-4; a weak D match, TRBD2 (6 bases). The ends were cut back, 0 bases at V and 9 bases at J, with 11 bases in the middle. CDR1 SGHNT and CDR2 YYREEE come from the germline V gene (reference sequence). This CDR3 is built from 13 residues.